Shown below are 24 T cell receptor beta chains from a single sample sequenced in a study of blood T cell repertoires in COVID-19. Here immunoSEQ multiplex PCR was the method, and the copy in TCRdb shows in-frame clones only, minus some. The sample contains roughly 230,000 clones, about 82% of which appear only once. The source material was peripheral blood. These receptors originate from a woman aged 60-75 years with active or convalescent COVID-19.

This sequence joins TRBV15 and TRBJ2-5; maybe TRBD2 (6 bases). Germline assignment: CDR1 LNHNV and CDR2 YYDKDF (reference sequence). V dropped 2 bases and J dropped 5 bases, with 15 bases sitting between them. This CDR3 region has 15 residues. Here the CDR3 reads CATSRLSPGGETQYF. CDR3 nucleotides: TGTGCCACCAGCAGATTAAGCCCAGGAGGGGAGACCCAGTACTTC.

The chain uses TRBV10-3 and TRBJ2-1; 10 nucleotides agree with TRBD2. The CDR3 has 15 amino acids. V lost 3 bases to trimming and J lost 6 bases; unmatched junction nucleotides: 5. Germline CDR1 and CDR2: ENHRY and SYGVKD. The CDR3 region is CAISESGRAGNEQFF. CDR3 nucleotides: TGTGCCATCAGTGAAAGCGGGAGGGCCGGCAATGAGCAGTTCTTC.

This clone was seen only a few times. The chain combines TRBV28 with TRBJ1-3; perhaps TRBD1 as D (6 bases). Trimming left V 0 bases short and J 0 bases short, with 12 bases between. Germline V gene lookup returns CDR1 MDHEN and CDR2 SYDVKM. The CDR3 spans 17 residues. The CDR3: CASSLWGRGPSGNTIYF. The CDR3 bases are TGTGCCAGCAGTTTATGGGGCAGGGGACCCTCTGGAAACACCATATATTTT.

This chain joins TRBV4-1 and TRBJ2-3; the match to TRBD2 covers 13 bases. CDR1 MGHRA and CDR2 YSYEKL come from the germline V gene. Trimming at V came to 1 base and at J to 8 bases, leaving 6 bases not matched to a gene. The CDR3 length is 16 residues. The CDR3 spells CASSQAQLAGGLTQYF. CDR3 bases: TGCGCCAGCAGCCAAGCTCAACTAGCGGGGGGGCTTACGCAGTATTTT.

This rearrangement joins TRBV5-1 to TRBJ2-3; 7 bases fit TRBD1. The V gene's germline CDR1 is SGHRS and CDR2 YFSETQ. The CDR3 contains 14 residues. V lost 4 bases to trimming and J lost 1 base; unmatched junction nucleotides: 3. The CDR3 is CASSVGQRTDTQYF. CDR3 coding DNA: TGCGCCAGCAGCGTGGGACAGCGCACAGATACGCAGTATTTT.

V is TRBV9 and J is TRBJ1-4; D not certain. This CDR3 comprises 15 residues. From germline, CDR1 is SGDLS and CDR2 YYNGEE. Trimming pared 4 bases from V and 2 bases from J, leaving 12 bases between. The CDR3 loop reads CASSLSLLTNEKLFF. As DNA, the CDR3 is TGTGCCAGCAGCCTTAGCCTCCTGACTAATGAAAAACTGTTTTTT.

The chain combines TRBV9 with TRBJ2-2; possible D gene TRBD1, 5 bases. The CDR3 is made up of 13 amino acids. The V end lost 7 bases, the J end lost 1 base, and 8 bases lay between the germline ends. The germline V gene encodes CDR1 SGDLS and CDR2 YYNGEE. The CDR3 protein is CASGAENTGELFF. CDR3 nucleotide sequence: TGTGCCAGCGGGGCGGAGAACACCGGGGAGCTGTTTTTT.

The CDR3 sequence: CASSFGTGYEQYV. The CDR3 nucleotides read TGTGCCAGCAGCTTCGGGACAGGGTACGAGCAGTACGTC. The gene calls are TRBV5-5 and TRBJ2-7; TRBD1 agrees at 9 bases. Per germline, CDR1 SGHKS and CDR2 YYEKEE (reference sequence). Trimming removed 2 bases from V and 4 bases from J; junction bases left unmatched: 1. The CDR3 covers 13 residues.

The chain is built from TRBV19 and TRBJ1-6; possible D gene TRBD1, 5 bases. The CDR3 consists of 15 residues. Trimming cost V 5 bases and J 5 bases, with 13 bases left between them. Per the germline V gene, CDR1 is LNHDA and CDR2 is SQIVND (reference sequence). The CDR3 nucleotides read TGTGCCAGTAGTCTCGCGGGGGACCATAATTCACCCCTCCACTTT. It specifies CASSLAGDHNSPLHF. The entire variable domain, with the rest obtained from reference TRBV19 and TRBJ1-6, is as follows: DGGITQSPKYLFRKEGQNVTLSCEQNLNHDAMYWYRQDPGQGLRLIYYSQIVNDFQKGDIAEGYSVSREKKESFPLTVTSAQKNPTAFYLCASSLAGDHNSPLHFGNGTRLTVT.

This rearrangement joins TRBV12-2 to TRBJ2-3; no DNA check was done on the table's D call, TRBD2. TRBV12-2 is classified as a pseudogene. The CDR3 runs to 15 residues. The CDR3, as DNA: TGTGCAAGTCGCGAGACTAGCGGGGGAACAGATACGCAGTATTTT. Amino acids: CASRETSGGTDTQYF.

A word on this clone: Other DNA sequences in the sample encode the same CDR3. The rearrangement uses TRBV11-2 and TRBJ2-7; 7 bases map to TRBD2. Germline CDR1 is SGHAT and CDR2 is FQNNGV. The junction had 4 bases not matched to a gene; V was cut back by 5 bases and J by 3 bases. The CDR3 runs to 13 residues. CDR3 region: CASSPGTNYEQYF. The CDR3, as DNA: TGTGCCAGCAGCCCCGGGACTAACTACGAGCAGTACTTC.

V and J are TRBV25-1 and TRBJ2-3, with no clear D. CDR1 is MGHDK, CDR2 SYGVNS, per germline. This CDR3 spans 13 amino acids. V lost 2 bases to trimming and J lost 6 bases, with 9 bases between them. The DNA for the CDR3 is TGTGCCAGCAGTGAAGCAGGTCTCGATACGCAGTATTTT. Translation gives CASSEAGLDTQYF.

V and J are TRBV2 and TRBJ2-1; 12 bases align to TRBD2. Looked up from germline, CDR1 is SNHLY and CDR2 is FYNNEI. This CDR3 has 14 residues. V trimming: 6 bases; J trimming: 7 bases; junction bases outside the gene matches: 4. CDR3 in DNA: TGTGCCAGCAGGGCCACTAGCGGGGGGAATGAGCAGTTCTTC. Translated: CASRATSGGNEQFF.

This clone came up once. J is TRBJ2-5 and V is TRBV4-1, with 7 bases lining up with TRBD1. The CDR3 extends over 15 amino acids. Per germline, CDR1 MGHRA and CDR2 YSYEKL. The trim removed 5 bases at V and 1 base at J, leaving 7 bases unmatched. The CDR3 DNA follows: TGCGCCAGCAGCACGGGACAGAATTTCCAAGAGACCCAGTACTTC. Translating it yields CASSTGQNFQETQYF.

V is TRBV27 and J is TRBJ2-1, with 9 nucleotides matching TRBD2. V was clipped by 6 bases and J by 0 bases; unmatched bases: 9. The CDR3 covers 17 residues. Germline-derived CDR1 and CDR2 are MNHEY and SMNVEV (reference sequence). Here the CDR3 DNA reads TGTGCCAGCAGCCCCTCTGCGGGGGGGCCCTCCTACAATGAGCAGTTCTTC. Translated: CASSPSAGGPSYNEQFF.

CDR3 sequence: CASRQVETYNSPLHF. The CDR3 DNA reads TGTGCCAGCAGACAGGTGGAAACCTATAATTCACCCCTCCACTTT. The chain combines TRBV19 with TRBJ1-6, with a possible D match to TRBD1 (6 bases). The germline CDR1 and CDR2 sequences are LNHDA and SQIVND (reference sequence). The CDR3 runs 15 residues. V was pared by 9 bases and J by 2 bases, with 14 bases between.

The chain recombines TRBV19 with TRBJ1-2, with 7 positions matching TRBD1. J lost 2 bases, V lost 10 bases, and 7 bases had no gene match. Germline CDR1 is LNHDA and CDR2 is SQIVND (reference sequence). The CDR3 consists of 13 residues. CDR3 nucleotides: TGTGCCACCCAAGAAGGGGGCAACTATGGCTACACCTTC. It translates to CATQEGGNYGYTF.

This clone occurred once. V is TRBV18 and J is TRBJ2-1, with 7 bases aligning to TRBD1. Germline CDR1 is KGHSH and CDR2 is LQKENI. The CDR3 is made up of 16 amino acids. The trim removed 6 bases at V and 8 bases at J, leaving 16 bases unmatched. CDR3 nucleotides: TGTGCCAGCTCCCCCCTAGGGACAGCGTACGGGGATGAGCAGTTCTTC. Protein product: CASSPLGTAYGDEQFF.

The chain links TRBV5-4 to TRBJ2-3, with D possibly TRBD1 on 5 matching bases. CDR1 and CDR2 from the germline V gene are SGHNT and YYREEE (reference sequence). CDR3 length: 14 amino acids. V was shortened by 1 base and J by 10 bases, with 16 bases between the two germline ends. CDR3 DNA: TGTGCCAGCAGCTTGCAGCTTCAGGGTACGGCGCAGTATTTT. Residues: CASSLQLQGTAQYF.

The chain links TRBV5-1 to TRBJ2-7; TRBD1 matches at 9 bases. Germline V gives CDR1 SGHRS, CDR2 YFSETQ. This CDR3 spans 13 amino acids. The V and J ends lost 0 bases and 6 bases, in that order; junction bases with no gene match: 1. DNA for the CDR3: TGCGCCAGCAGCTTGGGGGACAGGGCCGAGCAGTACTTC. Its protein is CASSLGDRAEQYF.

The gene calls are TRBV15 and TRBJ2-5; 8 bases are a match to TRBD2. The V gene's germline CDR1 is LNHNV and CDR2 YYDKDF (reference sequence). Trimming removed 4 bases from V and 6 bases from J; junction bases left unmatched: 7. There are 14 residues in the CDR3. The CDR3 here is CATSKSGGGKTQYF. CDR3 coding DNA: TGTGCCACCAGCAAGTCGGGAGGGGGGAAGACCCAGTACTTC.

The V gene is TRBV9, the J gene TRBJ2-1; TRBD1 agrees at 9 bases. From germline, CDR1 is SGDLS and CDR2 YYNGEE. There are 13 residues in the CDR3. V lost 7 bases to trimming and J lost 6 bases; unmatched junction nucleotides: 5. The CDR3 DNA reads TGTGCCAGCCGGGACAGGGCCGGCAATGAGCAGTTCTTC. Translating it yields CASRDRAGNEQFF.

The genes are TRBV7-2 and TRBJ2-2, with D possibly TRBD2 on 7 matching bases. The CDR3 consists of 17 residues. Germline V gene data show CDR1 as SGHTA and CDR2 as FQGNSA. V was clipped by 1 base and J by 2 bases, with 14 bases between them. CDR3 loop: CASSLVGGGFNTGELFF. CDR3 DNA sequence: TGTGCCAGCAGCTTAGTTGGCGGGGGCTTCAACACCGGGGAGCTGTTTTTT.

V gene TRBV6-6 combines with J gene TRBJ1-4; 11 bases align to TRBD1. Trimming took 9 bases from V and 8 from J; bases not matched to a gene: 14. CDR1 MNHNY and CDR2 SVGAGI come from the germline V gene (reference sequence). CDR3 size: 16 residues. The CDR3 region is CASFFSAGQGEEKLFF. CDR3 coding DNA: TGTGCCAGTTTCTTCTCGGCGGGACAGGGGGAAGAAAAACTGTTTTTT.